The 11 T cell receptor beta chains below were found in one sample sequenced in a study of T cells in Graves' hyperthyroidism and ophthalmopathy. The TCR beta CDR3 regions underwent amplification using RNA transcripts as the source. TCR CDR3 regions were first amplified by RT-PCR with HTBI primers. TCRdb redid the calling of the multiplex PCR reads with MiXCR, one entry per CDR3 protein. The sample carries some 510,000 distinct CDR3 sequences, about half recorded once. The sequenced sample was peripheral blood or thyroid tissue (not recorded which). These receptors all stem from a young woman with Graves' hyperthyroidism.

This clonotype was counted at least ten times. The rearrangement joins TRBV29-1 to TRBJ1-2; D call uncertain. The CDR3 is 12 residues long. The V and J ends lost 7 bases and 6 bases respectively, with 15 bases between them. CDR1 is SQVTM, CDR2 ANQGSEA, per germline. The CDR3 loop is CSAEGIQNGYTF. CDR3 bases: TGCAGCGCCGAAGGGATTCAAAATGGCTACACCTTC.

Of note for this clonotype: A read error may produce the germline difference seen at one junction end. J is TRBJ2-7 and V is TRBV7-2, with 9 bases aligning to TRBD2. CDR1 and CDR2 from the germline V gene are SGHTA and FQGNSA. The CDR3 is made up of 16 amino acids. The DNA for the CDR3 is TGCGCCAGCAGCCCCTTAGGTAGCGGGAGTAGTTACGAGCAGTACTTC. As protein: CASSPLGSGSSYEQYF.

Concerning this clonotype itself: A read error may account for a junction end that differs from germline. The rearrangement links TRBV10-1 to TRBJ2-7; 9 nucleotides line up with TRBD1. Germline V gives CDR1 WNHNN, CDR2 SYGVQD (reference sequence). There are 16 residues in the CDR3. CDR3 sequence (DNA): TGTGCCAGCAGTGAAGTCTTAGGGACAGGGAACTACGAGCAGTACTTC. It yields the protein CASSEVLGTGNYEQYF.

A few counts support this clonotype. A much larger clone is a single base away; this may be a read error. The rearrangement uses TRBV7-8 and TRBJ1-2; 9 positions agree with TRBD1. The V gene's germline CDR1 is SGHVS and CDR2 FQNEAQ. CDR3 length: 14 amino acids. V shed 1 base, J shed 4 bases, and the junction held 1 base outside the gene matches. The CDR3 spells CASSLETGGYGYTF. The DNA for the CDR3 is TGTGCCAGCAGCTTAGAGACAGGGGGCTATGGCTACACCTTC.

The chain links TRBV7-9 to TRBJ2-5; D unclear. From germline, CDR1 is SEHNR and CDR2 FQNEAQ (reference sequence). Trimming pared 5 bases from V and 2 bases from J, leaving 9 bases between. CDR3 length equals 13 residues. The CDR3 region is CASSGKGQETQYF. As DNA, the CDR3 is TGTGCCAGCAGCGGTAAAGGGCAAGAGACCCAGTACTTC.

The rearrangement joins TRBV9 to TRBJ1-1; D gene uncertain. V was trimmed by 4 bases and J by 0 bases, leaving 7 bases between them. This CDR3 has 13 amino acids. In germline, CDR1 is SGDLS, CDR2 YYNGEE. CDR3 sequence reads: CASSPEVNTEAFF. For the CDR3, the DNA is TGTGCCAGCAGCCCGGAGGTGAACACTGAAGCTTTCTTT.

This clonotype was seen a handful of times. The J gene is TRBJ2-2, the V gene TRBV14, with D uncertain. Germline CDR1 reads SGHDN; CDR2 reads FVKESK. The CDR3 runs 16 residues. The V end lost 1 base, the J end lost 4 bases, and 13 bases lay between the germline ends. The CDR3 coding sequence is TGTGCCAGCAGCCAAGTGTGGCCAAAGGGCACCGGGGAGCTGTTTTTT. Residues: CASSQVWPKGTGELFF.

This clonotype occurred a few times. The chain combines TRBV5-1 with TRBJ1-2, with 10 nucleotides matching TRBD1. CDR1 SGHRS and CDR2 YFSETQ come from the germline V gene. V shed 4 bases, J shed 3 bases, and the junction held 3 bases outside the gene matches. CDR3 length equals 14 residues. The CDR3 DNA reads as TGCGCCAGCAGCGTGACAGGGGGCGACTATGGCTACACCTTC. This translates into CASSVTGGDYGYTF. The variable domain in full, with the rest retrieved from reference TRBV5-1 and TRBJ1-2, is KAGVTQTPRYLIKTRGQQVTLSCSPISGHRSVSWYQQTPGQGLQFLFEYFSETQRNKGNFPGRFSGRQFSNSRSEMNVSTLELGDSALYLCASSVTGGDYGYTFGSGTRLTVV.

In its sample, this clonotype was seen a few times. At one end the junction does not follow the germline gene, possibly because of a read error. This rearrangement joins TRBV10-3 to TRBJ2-6; 8 bases are a match to TRBD1. Per germline, CDR1 ENHRY and CDR2 SYGVKD. The CDR3 length is 15 residues. CDR3 loop: CASSAGGAGANVLTF. The CDR3, as DNA: TGTGCCAGCAGTGCAGGGGGCGCTGGGGCCAACGTCCTGACTTTC.

The chain links TRBV20-1 to TRBJ2-7; no firm D call. The V end was cut by 2 bases, the J end by 7 bases, with 12 bases between. Germline V gene sequence: CDR1 DFQATT, CDR2 SNEGSKA (reference sequence). This CDR3 is built from 12 residues. CDR3 protein: CSARTTGWEQYF. CDR3 DNA sequence: TGCAGTGCTAGAACCACCGGGTGGGAGCAGTACTTC.

Notes on this clonotype: A clone one base away is much larger, so this may be a read error. The chain uses TRBV11-3 and TRBJ2-7; no clear D. Germline values: CDR1 SGHNT, CDR2 YENEEA. The CDR3 is 12 residues long. CDR3 nucleotide sequence: TGTGCCAGCAGCTTAGACTTCTACGGGCAGTACTTC. Its protein product is CASSLDFYGQYF.